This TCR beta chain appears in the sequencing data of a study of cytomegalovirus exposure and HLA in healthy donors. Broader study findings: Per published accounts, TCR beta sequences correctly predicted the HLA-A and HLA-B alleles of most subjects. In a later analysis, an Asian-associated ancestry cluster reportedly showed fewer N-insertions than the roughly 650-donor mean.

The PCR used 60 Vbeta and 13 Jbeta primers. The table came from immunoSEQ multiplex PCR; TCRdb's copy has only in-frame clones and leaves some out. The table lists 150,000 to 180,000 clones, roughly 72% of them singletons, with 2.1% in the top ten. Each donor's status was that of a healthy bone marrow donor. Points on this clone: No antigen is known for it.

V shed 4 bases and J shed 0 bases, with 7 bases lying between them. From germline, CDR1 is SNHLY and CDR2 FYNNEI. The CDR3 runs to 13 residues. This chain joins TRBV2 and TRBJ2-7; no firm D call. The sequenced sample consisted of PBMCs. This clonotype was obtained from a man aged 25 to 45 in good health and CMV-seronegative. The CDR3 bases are TGTGCCAGCAGTGTTGTCGGCTCCTACGAGCAGTACTTC. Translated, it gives CASSVVGSYEQYF.